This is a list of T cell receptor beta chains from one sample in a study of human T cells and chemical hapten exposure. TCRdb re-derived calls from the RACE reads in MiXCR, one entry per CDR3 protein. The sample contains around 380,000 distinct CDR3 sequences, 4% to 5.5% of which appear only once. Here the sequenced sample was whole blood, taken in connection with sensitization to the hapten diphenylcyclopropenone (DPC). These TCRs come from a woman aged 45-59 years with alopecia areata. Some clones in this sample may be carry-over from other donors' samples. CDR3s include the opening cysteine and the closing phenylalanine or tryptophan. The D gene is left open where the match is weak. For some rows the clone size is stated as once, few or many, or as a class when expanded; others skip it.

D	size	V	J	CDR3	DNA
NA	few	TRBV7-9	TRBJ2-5	CASSLAQIRGTQYF	TGTGCCAGCAGCTTAGCGCAGATTCGGGGGACCCAGTACTTC
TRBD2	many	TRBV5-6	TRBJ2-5	CASSFPSGDETQYF	TGTGCCAGCAGCTTTCCTAGCGGGGATGAGACCCAGTACTTC
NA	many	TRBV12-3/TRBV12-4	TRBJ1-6	CASRGTPETSPLHF	TGTGCCAGCAGGGGGACACCCGAAACTTCACCCCTCCACTTT
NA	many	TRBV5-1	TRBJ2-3	CASSLGGARTDTQYF	TGCGCCAGCAGCTTGGGAGGGGCCCGCACAGATACGCAGTATTTT
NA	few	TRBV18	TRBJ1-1	CASSPQIQNTEAFF	TGTGCCAGCTCACCACAAATACAGAACACTGAAGCTTTCTTT
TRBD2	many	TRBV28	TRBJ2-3	CASSSLVRAGGSTDTQYF	TGTGCCAGCAGTTCCCTTGTCCGGGCGGGAGGTAGCACAGATACGCAGTATTTT
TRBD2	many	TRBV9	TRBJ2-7	CASSPFGGGTYEQYF	TGTGCCAGCAGCCCTTTTGGCGGGGGTACCTACGAGCAGTACTTC
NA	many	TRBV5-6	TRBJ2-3	CASSLQGGPDTQYF	TGTGCCAGCAGCTTGCAGGGGGGGCCAGATACGCAGTATTTT
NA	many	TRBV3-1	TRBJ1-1	CASSQVGRDAFF	TGTGCCAGCAGCCAAGTGGGCAGGGACGCTTTCTTT
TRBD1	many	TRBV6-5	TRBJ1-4	CASSGTGGEKLFF	TGTGCCAGTTCCGGGACAGGGGGAGAAAAACTGTTTTTT
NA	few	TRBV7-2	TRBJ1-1	CASSPWGSLNTEAFF	TGTGCCAGCAGTCCGTGGGGGAGTTTGAACACTGAAGCTTTCTTT
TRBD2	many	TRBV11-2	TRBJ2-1	CASSSRPGTSNEQFF	TGTGCCAGCAGCTCCCGTCCCGGGACTAGCAATGAGCAGTTCTTC
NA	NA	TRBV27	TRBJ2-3	CASRLRETGTQYF	TGTGCCAGCAGGTTGAGGGAAACGGGTACGCAGTATTTT
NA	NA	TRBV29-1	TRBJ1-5	CSEGKGNRNQPQHF	TGCAGCGAGGGGAAGGGGAATCGCAATCAGCCCCAGCATTTT
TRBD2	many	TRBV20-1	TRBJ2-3	CSASSTSGGVADTQYF	TGCAGTGCTAGTAGTACTAGCGGGGGGGTGGCAGATACGCAGTATTTT
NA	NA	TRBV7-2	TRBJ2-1	CASSLERAGSRYNEQFF	TGTGCCAGCAGCTTAGAAAGGGCGGGTAGTAGGTACAATGAGCAGTTCTTC
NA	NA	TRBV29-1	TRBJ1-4	CSVEGPNEKLFF	TGCAGCGTTGAGGGGCCGAATGAAAAACTGTTTTTT
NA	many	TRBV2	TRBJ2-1	CASSVGQRNNEQFF	TGTGCCAGCAGTGTCGGACAGAGGAACAATGAGCAGTTCTTC
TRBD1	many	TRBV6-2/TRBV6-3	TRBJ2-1	CASSLTGEPLF	TGTGCCAGCAGTTTAACAGGGGAACCGCTCTTC
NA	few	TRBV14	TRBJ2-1	CASSQDGRTGRYNEQFF	TGTGCCAGCAGCCAAGATGGTAGAACAGGTAGATACAATGAGCAGTTCTTC
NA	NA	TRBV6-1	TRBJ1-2	CASSEYPTGERRGYTF	TGTGCCAGCAGTGAATACCCCACCGGGGAGAGAAGAGGCTACACCTTC
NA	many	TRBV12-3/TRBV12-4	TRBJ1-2	CASTQPETTNGYTF	TGTGCCAGCACCCAACCAGAGACTACTAATGGCTACACCTTC
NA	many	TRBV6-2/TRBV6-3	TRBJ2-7	CASSYMPGGTYEQYF	TGTGCCAGCAGTTATATGCCAGGGGGGACCTACGAGCAGTACTTC
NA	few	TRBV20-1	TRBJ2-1	CSASRGAAVVKGNEQFF	TGCAGTGCTAGCCGTGGGGCTGCGGTAGTGAAGGGCAATGAGCAGTTCTTC
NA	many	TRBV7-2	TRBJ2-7	CASSLGLPIHEQYF	TGTGCCAGCAGCTTAGGACTACCCATCCACGAGCAGTACTTC
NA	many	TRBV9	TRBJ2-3	CASSKAGLADTQYF	TGTGCCAGCAGCAAAGCGGGTTTAGCAGATACGCAGTATTTT
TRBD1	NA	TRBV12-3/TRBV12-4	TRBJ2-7	CASSRRGGTGDYEQYF	TGTGCCAGCAGCCGTAGGGGGGGGACAGGGGACTACGAGCAGTACTTC
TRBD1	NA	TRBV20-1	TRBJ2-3	CSAITGVSTDTQYF	TGCAGTGCTATAACAGGGGTGAGCACAGATACGCAGTATTTT
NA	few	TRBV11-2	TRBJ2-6	CASSFAPGANVLTF	TGTGCCAGCAGCTTCGCCCCTGGGGCCAACGTCCTGACTTTC
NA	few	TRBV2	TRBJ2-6	CASSVGTASGANVLTF	TGTGCCAGCAGCGTCGGGACGGCCTCTGGGGCCAACGTCCTGACTTTC
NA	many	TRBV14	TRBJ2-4	CASSQGAKNIQYF	TGTGCCAGCAGCCAAGGGGCCAAAAACATTCAGTACTTC
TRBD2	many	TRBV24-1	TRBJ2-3	CATRSGRATDTQYF	TGTGCCACCAGGAGCGGGAGGGCCACAGATACGCAGTATTTT
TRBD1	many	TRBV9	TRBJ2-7	CASSVAGTESYEQYF	TGTGCCAGCAGCGTAGCCGGGACAGAGAGTTACGAGCAGTACTTC
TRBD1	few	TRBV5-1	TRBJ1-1	CASSSTGGQNTEAFF	TGCGCCAGCAGCTCGACAGGGGGCCAGAACACTGAAGCTTTCTTT
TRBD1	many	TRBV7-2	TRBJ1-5	CASSWTGGGNQPQHF	TGTGCCAGCAGCTGGACAGGGGGTGGGAATCAGCCCCAGCATTTT
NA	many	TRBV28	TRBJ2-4	CASSIYGFLAKNIQYF	TGTGCCAGCAGTATCTATGGGTTTCTAGCCAAAAACATTCAGTACTTC
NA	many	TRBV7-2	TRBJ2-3	CASSPTGASTDTQYF	TGTGCCAGCAGCCCCACGGGGGCGAGCACAGATACGCAGTATTTT
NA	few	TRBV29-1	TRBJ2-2	CSARRQGGELFF	TGCAGCGCGAGACGTCAGGGAGGGGAGCTGTTTTTT
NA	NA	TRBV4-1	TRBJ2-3	CASSQDQGSPNWADTQYF	TGCGCCAGCAGCCAAGATCAGGGCAGCCCAAATTGGGCAGATACGCAGTATTTT
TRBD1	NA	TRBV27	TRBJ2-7	CASSLFGTGEGEQYF	TGTGCCAGCAGTTTATTTGGGACAGGGGAGGGCGAGCAGTACTTC
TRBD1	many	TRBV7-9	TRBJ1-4	CASSPGQGARRTNEKLFF	TGTGCCAGCAGCCCAGGACAGGGGGCAAGGAGAACTAATGAAAAACTGTTTTTT
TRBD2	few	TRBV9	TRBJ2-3	CASSPDAGVGGRADTQYF	TGTGCCAGCAGTCCCGACGCGGGAGTGGGCGGTCGTGCAGATACGCAGTATTTT
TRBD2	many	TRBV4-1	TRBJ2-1	CASSQDFGGADEQFF	TGCGCCAGCAGCCAAGATTTCGGGGGGGCCGATGAGCAGTTCTTC
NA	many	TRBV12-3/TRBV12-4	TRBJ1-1	CASSPPGSQNTEAFF	TGTGCCAGCAGTCCCCCGGGCAGCCAGAACACTGAAGCTTTCTTT
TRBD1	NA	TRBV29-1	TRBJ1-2	CSVAFGQGSNYGYTF	TGCAGCGTAGCCTTCGGACAGGGGTCCAACTATGGCTACACCTTC
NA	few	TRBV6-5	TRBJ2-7	CASSYSLPSSYEQYF	TGTGCCAGCAGTTACTCTCTTCCGAGCTCCTACGAGCAGTACTTC
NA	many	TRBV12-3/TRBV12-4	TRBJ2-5	CASSLSGGRYQETQYF	TGTGCCAGCAGTTTATCCGGGGGCCGGTACCAAGAGACCCAGTACTTC
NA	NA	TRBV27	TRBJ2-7	CASSLSDSSYEQYF	TGTGCCAGCAGTTTATCAGACAGCTCCTACGAGCAGTACTTC
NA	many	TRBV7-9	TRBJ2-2	CASSAGQIDLNTGELFF	TGTGCCAGCAGCGCGGGACAGATAGACCTGAACACCGGGGAGCTGTTTTTT
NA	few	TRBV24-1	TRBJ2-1	CATSDPGRNNEQFF	TGTGCCACCAGTGATCCTGGACGGAACAATGAGCAGTTCTTC
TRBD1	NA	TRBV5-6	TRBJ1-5	CASSYGQGTQLQHF	TGTGCCAGCAGCTATGGACAGGGGACTCAGCTCCAGCATTTT
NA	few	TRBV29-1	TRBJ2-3	CSYLGTQYTDTQYF	TGCAGCTACCTCGGGACTCAGTACACAGATACGCAGTATTTT